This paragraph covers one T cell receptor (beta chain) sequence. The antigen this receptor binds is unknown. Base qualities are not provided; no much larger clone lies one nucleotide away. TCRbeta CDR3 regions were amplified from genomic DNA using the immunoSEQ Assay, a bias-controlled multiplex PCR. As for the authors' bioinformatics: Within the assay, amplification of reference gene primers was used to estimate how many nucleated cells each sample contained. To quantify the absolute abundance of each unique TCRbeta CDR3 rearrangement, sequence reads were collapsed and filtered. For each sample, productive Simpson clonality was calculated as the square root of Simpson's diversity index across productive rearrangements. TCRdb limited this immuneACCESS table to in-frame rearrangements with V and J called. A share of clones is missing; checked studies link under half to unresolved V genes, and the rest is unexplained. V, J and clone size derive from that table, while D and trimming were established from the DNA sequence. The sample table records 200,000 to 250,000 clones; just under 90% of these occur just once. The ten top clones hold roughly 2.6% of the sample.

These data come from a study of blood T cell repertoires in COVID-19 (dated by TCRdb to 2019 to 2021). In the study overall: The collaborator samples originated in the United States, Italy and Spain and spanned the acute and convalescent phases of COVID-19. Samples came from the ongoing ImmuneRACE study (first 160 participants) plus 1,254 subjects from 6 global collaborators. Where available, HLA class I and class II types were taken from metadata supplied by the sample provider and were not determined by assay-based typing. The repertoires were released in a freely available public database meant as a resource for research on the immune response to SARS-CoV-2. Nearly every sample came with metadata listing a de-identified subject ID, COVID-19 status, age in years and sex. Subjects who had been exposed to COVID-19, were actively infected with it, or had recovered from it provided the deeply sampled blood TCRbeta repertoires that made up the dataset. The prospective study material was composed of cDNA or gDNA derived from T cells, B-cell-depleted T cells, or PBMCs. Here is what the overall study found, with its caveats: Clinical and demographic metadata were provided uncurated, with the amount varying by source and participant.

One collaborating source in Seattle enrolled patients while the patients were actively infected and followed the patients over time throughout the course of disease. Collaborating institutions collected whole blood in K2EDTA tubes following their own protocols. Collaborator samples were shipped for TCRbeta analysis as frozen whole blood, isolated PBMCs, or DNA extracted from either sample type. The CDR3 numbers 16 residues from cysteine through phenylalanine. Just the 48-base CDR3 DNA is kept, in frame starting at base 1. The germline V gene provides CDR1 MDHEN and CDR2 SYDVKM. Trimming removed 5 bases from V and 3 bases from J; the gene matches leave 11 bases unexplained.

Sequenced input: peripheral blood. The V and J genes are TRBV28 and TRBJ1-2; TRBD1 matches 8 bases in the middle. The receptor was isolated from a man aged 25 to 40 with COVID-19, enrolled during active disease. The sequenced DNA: TGTGCCAGCAGTCCCGCGCAGGGGGCGCTTTACTATGGCTACACCTTC. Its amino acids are CASSPAQGALYYGYTF.